This T cell receptor beta chain was sequenced in a study of T cells of healthy individuals. TCRdb itself ran the 5' RACE reads through MiXCR, one entry per CDR3 protein. Altogether fewer than 90,000 distinct CDR3 sequences are present, roughly 5% being singletons, with the ten largest covering roughly 7.5%. At least ten counts were recorded for this clonotype. This CDR3 has 15 amino acids. Germline-derived CDR1 and CDR2 are MDHEN and SYDVKM. The V gene end was trimmed by 6 bases and the J gene end by 2 bases; junction bases not matched to a gene: 6. The origin of this receptor is a female donor in good health. V is TRBV28 and J is TRBJ2-7; 11 nucleotides line up with TRBD1. CDR3 coding DNA: TGTGCCAGCAGCCCCGGACAGGGGGCGCCCTACGAGCAGTACTTC. Translation: CASSPGQGAPYEQYF.